This TCR beta chain derives from a study of shared clonotypes between healthy human individuals. Produced via immunoSEQ multiplex PCR; TCRdb's table is partial and in-frame only. The sample includes about 2.3 million clones, 92% of them seen just once. V was trimmed by 0 bases and J by 4 bases, leaving 10 bases between them. The CDR3 sequence is 14 residues long. In germline, CDR1 is MGHRA, CDR2 YSYEKL. The source material was naive CD4+ T cells from PBMCs. Subset reported: CD45RA+ positively selected. The J gene is TRBJ2-7, the V gene TRBV4-1; D is ambiguous. The sequence was obtained from a man aged 18 to 30 in good health. Some clones in this sample may be carry-over from other donors' samples. CDR3: CASSQDLPRYEQYF. Written as DNA, the CDR3 is TGCGCCAGCAGCCAAGATTTACCGCGGTACGAGCAGTACTTC.